This TCR beta chain appears in the sequencing data of a study of neurological immune-mediated disorders. Findings and limits, study-wide: The multiple sclerosis repertoire cluster had no association with any clinical or MRI feature.

The CDR3 is made up of 13 amino acids. In germline, CDR1 is DFQATT, CDR2 SNEGSKA (reference sequence). J gave up 0 bases and V 8 bases, and 6 bases lay outside the gene matches. Time point indicated: longitudinal time-point 3. TCRdb itself ran the 5' RACE reads through MiXCR, one entry per CDR3 protein. The table shows 84,000 or so distinct CDR3 sequences, with 3.5% to 4.5% occurring only once. This clonotype was detected ten times or more. Its antigen is as yet unknown. This TCR was recovered from a woman aged 60-75 years with multiple sclerosis. The specimen sequenced was PBMCs. The gene calls are TRBV20-1 and TRBJ1-1; TRBD1 matches at 7 bases. The CDR3 DNA is TGCAGTCCAGGGGGGCGGGTGAACACTGAAGCTTTCTTT. Translation gives CSPGGRVNTEAFF.